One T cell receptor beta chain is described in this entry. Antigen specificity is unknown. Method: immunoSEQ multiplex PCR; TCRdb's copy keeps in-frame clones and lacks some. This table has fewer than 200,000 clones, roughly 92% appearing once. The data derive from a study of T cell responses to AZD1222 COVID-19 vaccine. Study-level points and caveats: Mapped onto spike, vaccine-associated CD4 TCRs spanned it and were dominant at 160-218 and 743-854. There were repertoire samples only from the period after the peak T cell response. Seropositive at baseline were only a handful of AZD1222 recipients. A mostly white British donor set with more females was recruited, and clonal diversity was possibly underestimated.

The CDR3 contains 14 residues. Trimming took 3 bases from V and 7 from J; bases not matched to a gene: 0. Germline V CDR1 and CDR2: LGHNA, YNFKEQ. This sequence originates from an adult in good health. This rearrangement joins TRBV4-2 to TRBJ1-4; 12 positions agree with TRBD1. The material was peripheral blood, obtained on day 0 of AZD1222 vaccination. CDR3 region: CASSQGQGAEKLFF. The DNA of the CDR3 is TGTGCCAGCAGCCAGGGACAGGGGGCTGAAAAACTGTTTTTT.